Listed below are T cell receptor beta chains from one sample, sequenced in a study of PD-1 blockade in classical Hodgkin lymphoma. Here immunoSEQ multiplex PCR was the method, and the copy in TCRdb shows in-frame clones only, minus some. The repertoire holds some 96,000 clones, roughly 76% seen once, with 15% to 20% in the top ten. Material: peripheral blood mononuclear cells (PBMCs), obtained before the second cycle of nivolumab. These receptors all stem from a human donor with classical Hodgkin lymphoma. The CDR3 runs from the conserved cysteine through the conserved F or W. Each record gives: V gene, J gene, D gene, clone size, CDR3 DNA, CDR3 protein. The D gene is left open where the match is weak. A row's size may be missing; if present it is once, few, many or a size class.

V gene: TRBV5-1; J gene: TRBJ2-6; D gene: NA; clone size: NA; CDR3 DNA: TGCGCCAGCAGCTTGGAGGTCGGCCGGAGCTCTGGGGCCAACGTCCTGACTTTC; CDR3 protein: CASSLEVGRSSGANVLTF
V gene: TRBV5-1; J gene: TRBJ2-2; D gene: NA; clone size: NA; CDR3 DNA: TGCGCCAGCAGTGGCGGGAACACCGGGGAGCTGTTTTTT; CDR3 protein: CASSGGNTGELFF
V gene: TRBV19; J gene: TRBJ1-1; D gene: NA; clone size: NA; CDR3 DNA: TGTGCCAGTAGTGTATTGGCAGTCCACACTGAAGCTTTCTTT; CDR3 protein: CASSVLAVHTEAFF
V gene: TRBV7-8; J gene: TRBJ1-4; D gene: NA; clone size: NA; CDR3 DNA: TGTGCCAGCAGCGCGTCGGCTTTTTACCTCTCGAAACTGTTTTTT; CDR3 protein: CASSASAFYLSKLFF
V gene: TRBV10-1; J gene: TRBJ1-3; D gene: NA; clone size: NA; CDR3 DNA: TGCGCCAGCTGCCGGGGGGGGGCGCTTGGAAACACCATATATTTT; CDR3 protein: CASCRGGALGNTIYF
V gene: TRBV9; J gene: TRBJ2-1; D gene: NA; clone size: NA; CDR3 DNA: TGTGCCAGCAGCGTAGACGGGACCCCAGGGGAGCAGTTCTTC; CDR3 protein: CASSVDGTPGEQFF
V gene: TRBV6-1; J gene: TRBJ2-7; D gene: TRBD1; clone size: NA; CDR3 DNA: TGTGCCAGCATCCCCGTGCAGGGGGCAATTGCACCGCAGTACTTC; CDR3 protein: CASIPVQGAIAPQYF
V gene: TRBV21-1; J gene: TRBJ2-7; D gene: NA; clone size: NA; CDR3 DNA: TGTGCCAGCAGCAAAGTTGGTAAGCGGAGCTACTCCTACGAGCAGTACTTC; CDR3 protein: CASSKVGKRSYSYEQYF
V gene: TRBV11-1; J gene: TRBJ2-2; D gene: NA; clone size: NA; CDR3 DNA: TGTGCCAGCAGCTCAGCGGTCACCGGGGAGCTGTTTTTT; CDR3 protein: CASSSAVTGELFF
V gene: TRBV5-1; J gene: TRBJ2-1; D gene: NA; clone size: once; CDR3 DNA: TGCGCCAGCAGCTTGGCCCTCGGGGGAAGGGGCGGCAATGAGCAGTTCTTC; CDR3 protein: CASSLALGGRGGNEQFF
V gene: TRBV5-6; J gene: TRBJ2-1; D gene: NA; clone size: NA; CDR3 DNA: TGTGCCAGCAGCTTGGGTAGTAACAATGAGCAGTTCTTC; CDR3 protein: CASSLGSNNEQFF
V gene: TRBV9; J gene: TRBJ2-2; D gene: TRBD1; clone size: NA; CDR3 DNA: TGTGCCAGCAGCGTAGCTCTTAGGACAGGGGGCACCGGGGAGCTGTTTTTT; CDR3 protein: CASSVALRTGGTGELFF
V gene: TRBV15; J gene: TRBJ1-2; D gene: NA; clone size: NA; CDR3 DNA: TGTGCCACCAGCAGAGATGTGGGTCACTATGGCTACACCTTC; CDR3 protein: CATSRDVGHYGYTF
V gene: TRBV29-1; J gene: TRBJ2-1; D gene: NA; clone size: once; CDR3 DNA: TGCAGCGTCAGGGCCCCGATTGCTGGCGAGCAGTTCTTC; CDR3 protein: CSVRAPIAGEQFF
V gene: TRBV7-9; J gene: TRBJ1-2; D gene: NA; clone size: NA; CDR3 DNA: TGTGCCAGCAGCTTAGACCTTCTGGCAAATGGCTACACCTTC; CDR3 protein: CASSLDLLANGYTF
V gene: TRBV2; J gene: TRBJ1-5; D gene: TRBD1; clone size: NA; CDR3 DNA: TGTGCCAGCAGTGGACAGGGAAATCAGCCCCAGCATTTT; CDR3 protein: CASSGQGNQPQHF
V gene: TRBV18; J gene: TRBJ2-3; D gene: NA; clone size: NA; CDR3 DNA: TGTGCCAGCTCACTTATAGGAGGGAGCACAGATACGCAGTATTTT; CDR3 protein: CASSLIGGSTDTQYF
V gene: TRBV6-1; J gene: TRBJ2-2; D gene: TRBD2; clone size: NA; CDR3 DNA: TGTGCCAGCAGTGGGACTAGCGCGGACATAACCGGGGAGCTGTTTTTT; CDR3 protein: CASSGTSADITGELFF
V gene: TRBV7-3; J gene: TRBJ2-7; D gene: TRBD2; clone size: NA; CDR3 DNA: TGTGCCAGCAGCCGAGACGCTACTAGCGGGAAGTACGAGCAGTACTTC; CDR3 protein: CASSRDATSGKYEQYF
V gene: TRBV18; J gene: TRBJ1-2; D gene: TRBD1; clone size: NA; CDR3 DNA: TGTGCCAGCTCATCAGGGACAGGGGCGAACTATGGCTACACCTTC; CDR3 protein: CASSSGTGANYGYTF
V gene: TRBV21-1; J gene: TRBJ2-1; D gene: NA; clone size: NA; CDR3 DNA: TGTGCCAGCAGCCCCTCAGAGACTAGCGGGAGGCTCGGCTACAATGAGCAGTTCTTC; CDR3 protein: CASSPSETSGRLGYNEQFF
V gene: TRBV6-1; J gene: TRBJ1-5; D gene: TRBD1; clone size: NA; CDR3 DNA: TGTGCCAGCGTAGGACAGGCTCTTCCCAATCAGCCCCAGCATTTT; CDR3 protein: CASVGQALPNQPQHF
V gene: TRBV9; J gene: TRBJ2-6; D gene: TRBD1; clone size: NA; CDR3 DNA: TGTGCCAGCAGCGCCAGGGGGTCTGGGGCCAACGTCCTGACTTTC; CDR3 protein: CASSARGSGANVLTF
V gene: TRBV9; J gene: TRBJ1-1; D gene: NA; clone size: few; CDR3 DNA: TGTGCCAGCAGCGTAGGAGGGGGACTGAACACTGAAGCTTTCTTT; CDR3 protein: CASSVGGGLNTEAFF
V gene: TRBV6-5; J gene: TRBJ2-1; D gene: TRBD2; clone size: NA; CDR3 DNA: TGTGCCAGCAGTGCTGCGGGAGCCGGTGAGCAGTTCTTC; CDR3 protein: CASSAAGAGEQFF
V gene: TRBV27; J gene: TRBJ2-6; D gene: NA; clone size: NA; CDR3 DNA: TGTGCCAGCAGTCCGAACTCCAGGGGCTCTGGGGCCAACGTCCTGACTTTC; CDR3 protein: CASSPNSRGSGANVLTF
V gene: TRBV5-1; J gene: TRBJ2-7; D gene: NA; clone size: NA; CDR3 DNA: TGCGCCAGCAGCCAGGCGGTCAGCTCCTACGAGCAGTACTTC; CDR3 protein: CASSQAVSSYEQYF
V gene: TRBV6-1; J gene: TRBJ1-5; D gene: NA; clone size: NA; CDR3 DNA: TGTGCCAGCAGTGAAGTCGTGGGTCAGCCCCAGCATTTT; CDR3 protein: CASSEVVGQPQHF
V gene: TRBV27; J gene: TRBJ1-4; D gene: NA; clone size: NA; CDR3 DNA: TGTGCCAGCAGTTACAGTACGGAAGAAAAACTGTTTTTT; CDR3 protein: CASSYSTEEKLFF
V gene: TRBV6-6; J gene: TRBJ1-2; D gene: NA; clone size: NA; CDR3 DNA: TGTGCCAGCAGTTACAGACACGACTATGGCTACACCTTC; CDR3 protein: CASSYRHDYGYTF
V gene: TRBV4-1; J gene: TRBJ2-7; D gene: TRBD2; clone size: NA; CDR3 DNA: TGCGCCAGCAGCCTGACCGGGGCGGGAGGCGAGCAGTACTTC; CDR3 protein: CASSLTGAGGEQYF
V gene: TRBV5-6; J gene: TRBJ1-5; D gene: NA; clone size: few; CDR3 DNA: TGTGCCAGCAGCTTGGGAAGTTATAGCAATCAGCCCCAGCATTTT; CDR3 protein: CASSLGSYSNQPQHF
V gene: TRBV14; J gene: TRBJ1-1; D gene: NA; clone size: NA; CDR3 DNA: TGTGCCAGCAGCCAAGTACTGGGAGGCACTGAAGCTTTCTTT; CDR3 protein: CASSQVLGGTEAFF
V gene: TRBV5-1; J gene: TRBJ2-1; D gene: TRBD1; clone size: NA; CDR3 DNA: TGCGCCAGCAGCTTGGAGGGGGCGAAGAACAATGAGCAGTTCTTC; CDR3 protein: CASSLEGAKNNEQFF
V gene: TRBV9; J gene: TRBJ2-5; D gene: NA; clone size: once; CDR3 DNA: TGTGCCAGCAGCGTAATGACCACCTCGGGGACCCAGTACTTC; CDR3 protein: CASSVMTTSGTQYF
V gene: TRBV4-2; J gene: TRBJ2-5; D gene: NA; clone size: NA; CDR3 DNA: TGTGCCAGCAGCCAAGATTGGTTAAGCGATCAAGAGACCCAGTACTTC; CDR3 protein: CASSQDWLSDQETQYF
V gene: TRBV6-1; J gene: TRBJ1-3; D gene: NA; clone size: NA; CDR3 DNA: TGTGCCAGCAGTGTTTGGGACCTAGGAAACACCATATATTTT; CDR3 protein: CASSVWDLGNTIYF
V gene: TRBV27; J gene: TRBJ2-1; D gene: NA; clone size: NA; CDR3 DNA: TGTGCCAGCAGTCCCCTCGGAGGGAACAATGAGCAGTTCTTC; CDR3 protein: CASSPLGGNNEQFF
V gene: TRBV29-1; J gene: TRBJ2-7; D gene: TRBD2; clone size: NA; CDR3 DNA: TGCAGCGTTGCGGTTAGCGGGAGTTTCAACGAGCAGTACTTC; CDR3 protein: CSVAVSGSFNEQYF
V gene: TRBV29-1; J gene: TRBJ1-1; D gene: NA; clone size: few; CDR3 DNA: TGCAGCGCCCTGACAGACTTGAACACTGAAGCTTTCTTT; CDR3 protein: CSALTDLNTEAFF